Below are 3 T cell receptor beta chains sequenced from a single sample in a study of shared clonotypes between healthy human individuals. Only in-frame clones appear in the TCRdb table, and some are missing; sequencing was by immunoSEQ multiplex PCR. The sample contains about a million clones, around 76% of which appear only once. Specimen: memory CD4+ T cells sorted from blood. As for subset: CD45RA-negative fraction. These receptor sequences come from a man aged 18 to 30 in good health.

DNA of the CDR3: TGCGCCAGCAGTGAAACGGGCACTAGCACAGATACGCAGTATTTT. It is translated as CASSETGTSTDTQYF. V is TRBV10-2 and J is TRBJ2-3; D call uncertain. V lost 3 bases and J lost 0, with 10 bases in between. The germline CDR1 and CDR2 sequences are WSHSY and SAAADI. The CDR3 has 15 amino acids.

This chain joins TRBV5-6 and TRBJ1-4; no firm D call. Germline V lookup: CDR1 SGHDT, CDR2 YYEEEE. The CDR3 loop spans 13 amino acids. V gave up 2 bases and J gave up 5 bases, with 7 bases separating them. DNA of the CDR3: TGTGCCAGCAGCTTTCCTGGAAATGAAAAACTGTTTTTT. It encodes CASSFPGNEKLFF.

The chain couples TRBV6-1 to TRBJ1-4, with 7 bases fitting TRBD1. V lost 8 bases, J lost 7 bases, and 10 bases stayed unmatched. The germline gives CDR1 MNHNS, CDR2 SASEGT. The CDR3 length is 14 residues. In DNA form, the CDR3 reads TGTGCCAGCGGGGACAGAGGAGGGACTGAAAAACTGTTTTTT. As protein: CASGDRGGTEKLFF.